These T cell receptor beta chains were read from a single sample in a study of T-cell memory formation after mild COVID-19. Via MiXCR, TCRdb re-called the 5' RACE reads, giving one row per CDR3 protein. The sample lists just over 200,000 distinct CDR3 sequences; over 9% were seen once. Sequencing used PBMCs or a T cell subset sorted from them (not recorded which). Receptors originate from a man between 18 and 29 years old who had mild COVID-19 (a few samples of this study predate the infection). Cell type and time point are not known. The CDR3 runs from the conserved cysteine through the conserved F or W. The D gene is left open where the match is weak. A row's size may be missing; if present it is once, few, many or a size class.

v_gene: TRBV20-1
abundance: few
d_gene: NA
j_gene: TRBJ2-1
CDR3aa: CSATNSGGLSYNEQFF
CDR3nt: TGCAGTGCCACCAACTCGGGGGGCTTATCCTACAATGAGCAGTTCTTC

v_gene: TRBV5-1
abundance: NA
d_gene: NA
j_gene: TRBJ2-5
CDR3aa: CASSLVGAETQYF
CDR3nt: TGCGCCAGCAGCTTGGTGGGGGCGGAGACCCAGTACTTC

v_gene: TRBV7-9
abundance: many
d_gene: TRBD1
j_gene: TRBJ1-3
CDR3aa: CASSLTGGTGNTIYF
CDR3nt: TGTGCCAGCAGCCTGACAGGGGGCACTGGAAACACCATATATTTT

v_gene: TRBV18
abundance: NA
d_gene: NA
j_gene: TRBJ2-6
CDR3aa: CASSPLGTGANVLTF
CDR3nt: TGTGCCAGCTCACCACTGGGGACTGGGGCCAACGTCCTGACTTTC

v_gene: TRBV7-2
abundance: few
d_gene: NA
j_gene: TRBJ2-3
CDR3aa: CASSPSGPRRGTDTQYF
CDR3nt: TGTGCCAGCTCCCCCTCAGGTCCGAGAAGAGGAACAGATACGCAGTATTTT

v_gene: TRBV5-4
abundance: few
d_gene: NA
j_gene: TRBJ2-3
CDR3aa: CASSLARTSDTQYF
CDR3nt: TGTGCCAGCAGCTTGGCTAGAACTTCAGATACGCAGTATTTT

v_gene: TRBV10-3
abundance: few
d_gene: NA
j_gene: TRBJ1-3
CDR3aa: CATLRGTEGNTIYF
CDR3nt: TGTGCCACGCTTAGGGGCACAGAGGGAAACACCATATATTTT

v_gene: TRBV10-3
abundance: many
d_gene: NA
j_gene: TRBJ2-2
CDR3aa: CAISENGDTGELFF
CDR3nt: TGTGCCATCAGTGAGAACGGGGACACCGGGGAGCTGTTTTTT

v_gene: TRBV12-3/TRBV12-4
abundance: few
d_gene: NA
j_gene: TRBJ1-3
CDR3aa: CASTRTASGNTIYF
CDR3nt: TGTGCCAGCACACGTACAGCCTCTGGAAACACCATATATTTT

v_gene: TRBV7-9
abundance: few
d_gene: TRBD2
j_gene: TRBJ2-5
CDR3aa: CATTGLAGPGETQYF
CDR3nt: TGTGCCACCACGGGACTAGCGGGGCCCGGTGAGACCCAGTACTTC

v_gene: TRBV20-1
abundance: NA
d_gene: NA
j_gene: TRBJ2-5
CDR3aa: CSALGRDQETQYF
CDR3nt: TGCAGTGCTTTGGGACGTGACCAAGAGACCCAGTACTTC

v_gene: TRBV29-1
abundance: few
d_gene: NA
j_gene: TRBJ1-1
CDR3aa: CSTTGPEAFF
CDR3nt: TGCAGCACTACAGGGCCTGAAGCTTTCTTT

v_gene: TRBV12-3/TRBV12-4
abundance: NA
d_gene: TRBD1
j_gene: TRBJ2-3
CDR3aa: CASRRTGGLDTQYF
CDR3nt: TGTGCCAGCAGGAGGACAGGGGGGTTGGATACGCAGTATTTT

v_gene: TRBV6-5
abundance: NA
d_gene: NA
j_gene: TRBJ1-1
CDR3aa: CASSSAGEGVTEAFF
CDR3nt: TGTGCCAGCAGTTCAGCGGGGGAGGGGGTCACTGAAGCTTTCTTT

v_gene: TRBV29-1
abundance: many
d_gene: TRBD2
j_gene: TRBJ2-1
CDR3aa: CSVGGGVHVEQFF
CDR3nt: TGCAGCGTCGGGGGGGGGGTACACGTTGAGCAGTTCTTC

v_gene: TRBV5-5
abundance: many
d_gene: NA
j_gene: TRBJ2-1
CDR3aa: CASSLAVSSYNEQFF
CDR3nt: TGTGCCAGCAGCTTGGCAGTGAGCTCCTACAATGAGCAGTTCTTC

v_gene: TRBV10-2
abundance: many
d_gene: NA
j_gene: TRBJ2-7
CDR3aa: CASSGGYEQYF
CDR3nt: TGCGCCAGCAGTGGGGGTTACGAGCAGTACTTC

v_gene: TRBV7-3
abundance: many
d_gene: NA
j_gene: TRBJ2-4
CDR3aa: CASSLGSENIQYF
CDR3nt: TGTGCCAGCAGTTTGGGGTCCGAAAACATTCAGTACTTC

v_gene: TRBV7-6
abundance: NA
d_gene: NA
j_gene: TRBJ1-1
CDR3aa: CASSLNGAEAFF
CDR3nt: TGTGCCAGCAGCCTAAACGGGGCGGAGGCTTTCTTT

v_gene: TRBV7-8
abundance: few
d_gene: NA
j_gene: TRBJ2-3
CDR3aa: CASSGPLTATSTDTQYF
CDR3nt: TGTGCCAGCAGCGGGCCCTTGACGGCGACTAGCACAGATACGCAGTATTTT

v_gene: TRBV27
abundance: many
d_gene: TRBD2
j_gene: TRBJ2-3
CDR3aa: CASSWGFAGGDTQYF
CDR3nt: TGTGCCAGCAGTTGGGGTTTTGCGGGGGGCGATACGCAGTATTTT

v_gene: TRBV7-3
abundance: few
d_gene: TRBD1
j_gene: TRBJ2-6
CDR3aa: CASSPQGAGFSGANVLTF
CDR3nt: TGTGCCAGCAGCCCTCAGGGGGCAGGGTTTTCTGGGGCCAACGTCCTGACTTTC

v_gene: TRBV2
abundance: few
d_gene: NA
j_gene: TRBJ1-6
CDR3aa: CASSETSSPLHF
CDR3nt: TGTGCCAGCAGTGAAACTAGTTCACCCCTCCACTTT

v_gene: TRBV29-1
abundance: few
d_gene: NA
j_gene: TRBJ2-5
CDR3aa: CSVEDQRGETQYF
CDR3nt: TGCAGCGTTGAAGATCAGAGGGGAGAGACCCAGTACTTC

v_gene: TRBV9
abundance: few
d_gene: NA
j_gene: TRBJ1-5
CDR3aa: CASSVGGGDNQPQHF
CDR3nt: TGTGCCAGCAGCGTAGGAGGGGGTGACAATCAGCCCCAGCATTTT

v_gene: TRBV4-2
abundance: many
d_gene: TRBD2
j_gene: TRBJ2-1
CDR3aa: CASSPADLMGLAGDNEQFF
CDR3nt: TGTGCCAGCAGCCCGGCGGACTTAATGGGACTAGCGGGGGACAATGAGCAGTTCTTC

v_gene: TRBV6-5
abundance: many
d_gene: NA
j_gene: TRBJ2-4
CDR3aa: CASRPRGEAKNIQYF
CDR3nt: TGTGCCAGCAGGCCCCGCGGTGAAGCCAAAAACATTCAGTACTTC